Here is one T cell receptor (beta chain) with its context. Original handling: Estimation of nucleated cell counts relied on the amplification of reference gene primers. Sequenced by immunoSEQ multiplex PCR; TCRdb stores in-frame clones only, minus some. The DNA was the basis for D and trimming; V, J and clone size are from that table. Of approximately 77,000 clones listed, approximately 85% are singletons. The sample originates from a study of blood T cell repertoires in COVID-19. Germline lookup yields CDR1 LNHNV and CDR2 YYDKDF (reference sequence). V was shortened by 0 bases and J by 8 bases, with 7 bases between the two germline ends. This CDR3 has 13 residues. Seattle patient enrollment occurred during active infection, with longitudinal follow-up thereafter.

V and J are TRBV15 and TRBJ1-4, with D unclear. The sequenced sample consisted of peripheral blood. The clonotype was recovered from a man aged 50-59 years with COVID-19, enrolled during active disease. CDR3 loop: CATSREVREKLFF. CDR3 nucleotides: TGTGCCACCAGCAGAGAGGTGCGCGAAAAACTGTTTTTT. Full variable domain (missing parts from reference TRBV15 and TRBJ1-4): DAMVIQNPRYQVTQFGKPVTLSCSQTLNHNVMYWYQQKSSQAPKLLFHYYDKDFNNEADTPDNFQSRRPNTSFCFLDIRSPGLGDTAMYLCATSREVREKLFFGSGTQLSVL.